This TCR beta chain originates from a study of T cell responses to AZD1222 COVID-19 vaccine (dated by TCRdb to about 2021). In terms of the full investigation: AZD1222 recipients given second doses at about 4 weeks or at about 12 weeks were pooled, since spike-specific TCR depth and breadth were not found to differ between the two schedules. Trial participants were enrolled into age subgroups of 18-55, 56-69 and 70-plus years, which contained about 160, 30 and 59 TCR-sequenced participants, respectively. A total of approximately 240 trial participants underwent TCR sequencing, of whom 207 had received two doses of AZD1222 and 26 had received two doses of the MenACWY control vaccine.

A word on this clone: Its antigen target is currently unknown. No quality values exist for individual bases; no much larger clone is one base distant.

The CDR3 regions of human TCRbeta chains were subjected to immunosequencing. In the authors' own workflow: TCRs in the repertoires were compared against a reference library of SARS-CoV-2-specific TCRs that had been generated with the MIRA antigen-specificity platform. Breadth was defined as the fraction of unique TCRs that were SARS-CoV-2-associated. Depth was defined as the fraction of total T cells that were SARS-CoV-2-associated. Using the MIRA data, each spike-specific TCR was assigned both to the spike region to which the TCR was reactive and to a CD4 or CD8 class. Log10-transformed breadth and depth values were compared by one-way ANOVA with Sidak's multiple comparisons tests. In its TCRdb copy, this immuneACCESS table keeps in-frame sequences only and misses some clones. Where compared with another copy, unresolved V genes explain less than half of these, and the others have no known cause. V and J calls and clone size are copied from that table; D and trimming were computed from the DNA. The sample table holds roughly 250,000 clones, of which just over 90% were seen once. The ten largest clonotypes hold roughly 0.51% of the sample.

The sample's time point label, decoded: baseline before first vaccination. Vaccinee samples came from UK trials COV001 and COV002, including a single-blind randomized controlled phase 2/3 trial of AZD1222 (ChAdOx1 nCoV-19) in healthy adults. For TCRbeta chain sequencing, PBMC samples were collected from trial participants at day 0 and at day 28 after the second dose. Trimming takes 3 bases from V and 3 bases from J, and the germline ends sit 13 bases apart. Via the germline V gene (reference sequence), CDR1 is SGHKS and CDR2 YYEKEE. Measured from the cysteine to the phenylalanine, the CDR3 is 14 residues long. The kept DNA is CDR3 alone, 42 bases in frame from the first base. Overall study results and their limits: Because no day 14 peak-response samples were available, the repertoires could be characterized only after the peak T cell response. Only five or six AZD1222 recipients were SARS-CoV-2 seropositive at baseline, limiting conclusions about previously exposed vaccinees. Spike-specific TCR breadth and depth rose significantly after two AZD1222 doses compared with day 0 and with MenACWY recipients. The 56-69-year group was small, and its depth increase did not reach significance, likely because of low power. Most participants were white British and females outnumbered males, and the authors suggested that clonal diversity may have been underestimated. Reportedly, almost half of the unique spike-specific TCRs recognized epitopes lying outside the regions that are mutated in the B.1.351 and B.1.1.7 variants. The whole spike protein was spanned by vaccine-associated CD4 TCRs, and dominant responses were seen in regions 160-218 and 743-854.

The V and J genes are TRBV5-5 and TRBJ2-7, with a tentative D gene TRBD1 over 6 matching bases. This specimen consisted of peripheral blood, obtained on day 0 of AZD1222 vaccination. This receptor was identified in an adult in good health. The CDR3 protein: CASSSRDISYEQYF. The DNA reads TGTGCCAGCAGCTCCCGGGACATCAGCTACGAGCAGTACTTC.